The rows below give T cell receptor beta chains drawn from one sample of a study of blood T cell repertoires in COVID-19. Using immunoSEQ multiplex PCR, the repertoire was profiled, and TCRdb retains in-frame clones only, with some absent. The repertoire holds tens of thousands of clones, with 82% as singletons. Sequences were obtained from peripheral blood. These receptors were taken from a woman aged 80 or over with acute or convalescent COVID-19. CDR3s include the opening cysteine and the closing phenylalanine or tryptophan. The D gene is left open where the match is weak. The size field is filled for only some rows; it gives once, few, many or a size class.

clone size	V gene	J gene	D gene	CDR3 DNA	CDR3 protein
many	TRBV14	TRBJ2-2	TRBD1	TGTGCCAGCAGTTTTACAGGGGGTTTCGCCGGGGAGCTGTTTTTT	CASSFTGGFAGELFF
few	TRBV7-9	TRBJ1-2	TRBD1	TGTGCCAGCAGCTTAGAGACAGGGTCGAGTGGCTACACCTTC	CASSLETGSSGYTF
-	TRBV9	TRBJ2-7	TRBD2	TGTGCCAGCAGCGTAAGACTAGCGGGAGTGTACGAGCAGTACTTC	CASSVRLAGVYEQYF
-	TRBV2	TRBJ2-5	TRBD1	TGTGCCAGCACCTCAATGGACAGGGGCCAAGAGACCCAGTACTTC	CASTSMDRGQETQYF
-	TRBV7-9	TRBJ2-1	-	TGTGCCAGCAGCTCGACTAGCTACAATGAGCAGTTCTTC	CASSSTSYNEQFF
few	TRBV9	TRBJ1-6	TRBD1	TGTGCCAGCAGCGTAGCAGGGGGCGATAATTCACCCCTCCACTTT	CASSVAGGDNSPLHF
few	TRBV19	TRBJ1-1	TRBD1	TGTGCCAGTACCCCCCGCCGGGACAGGAACACTGAAGCTTTCTTT	CASTPRRDRNTEAFF
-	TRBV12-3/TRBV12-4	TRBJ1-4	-	TGTGCCAGCGGTTCGGCTAATGAAAAACTGTTTTTT	CASGSANEKLFF
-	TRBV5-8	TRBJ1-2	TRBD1	TGTGCCAGCAGCGGGGGGACAGGGGATCCCTATGGCTACACCTTC	CASSGGTGDPYGYTF
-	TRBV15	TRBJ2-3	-	TGTGCCACCAGCAGAGTGGTACTAATTTCTAGCACAGATACGCAGTATTTT	CATSRVVLISSTDTQYF
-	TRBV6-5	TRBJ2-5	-	TGTGCCAGCAGTTACTCGAGCAGCAGGGGGACCCAGTACTTC	CASSYSSSRGTQYF
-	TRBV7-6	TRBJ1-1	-	TGTGCCAGCAGCTTAGGGGCTGGTTGGGACACTGAAGCTTTCTTT	CASSLGAGWDTEAFF
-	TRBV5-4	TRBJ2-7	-	TGTGCCAGCAGCTTGGGACACCGATACGAGCAGTACTTC	CASSLGHRYEQYF
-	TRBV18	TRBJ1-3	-	TGTGCCAGCTCACCATTGGCAGGGGACTCTGGAAACACCATATATTTT	CASSPLAGDSGNTIYF
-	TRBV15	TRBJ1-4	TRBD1	TGTGCCACCAGCAGAGAGGGTTGGGACAGCAAGGAAAAACTGTTTTTT	CATSREGWDSKEKLFF
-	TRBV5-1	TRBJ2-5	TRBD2	TGCGCCAGCAGCTTGGTGTGGCGGGGGGGAGAGACCCAGTACTTC	CASSLVWRGGETQYF
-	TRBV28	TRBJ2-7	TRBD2	TGTGCGACTGGCGGGAGCCTCTCCTACGAGCAGTACTTC	CATGGSLSYEQYF
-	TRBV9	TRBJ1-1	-	TGTGCCAGCAGCGCCCAAGGGAAGGGGCACACTGAAGCTTTCTTT	CASSAQGKGHTEAFF
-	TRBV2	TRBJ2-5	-	TGTGCCAGCAGGGTCGGGACCCAGTACTTC	CASRVGTQYF
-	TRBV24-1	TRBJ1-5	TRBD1	TGTGCCACCAGTGCAGGGGGCCGGAATCAGCCCCAGCATTTT	CATSAGGRNQPQHF
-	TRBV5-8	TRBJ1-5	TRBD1	TGTGCCAGCAGCAAAGAACTGGGACAGAACAATCAGCCCCAGCATTTT	CASSKELGQNNQPQHF
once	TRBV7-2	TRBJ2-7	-	TGTGCCAGCAGCCCCCGGTCAGGGGCCCCCTACGAGCAGTACTTC	CASSPRSGAPYEQYF
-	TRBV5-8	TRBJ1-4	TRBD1	TGTGCCAGCAGCTTTCAAGGGGGCGGTGGTGAAAAACTGTTTTTT	CASSFQGGGGEKLFF
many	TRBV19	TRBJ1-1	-	TGTGCCAGTACTATAGCAGGTAGGAACACTGAAGCTTTCTTT	CASTIAGRNTEAFF
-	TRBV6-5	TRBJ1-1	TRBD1	TGTGCCAGCAGTTTCGCCACCGGGACAGGGGGCTCCGAAGCTTTCTTT	CASSFATGTGGSEAFF
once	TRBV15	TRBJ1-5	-	TGTGCCACCAGCAGAGATTTCAGGGATTCTCAGCCCCAGCATTTT	CATSRDFRDSQPQHF
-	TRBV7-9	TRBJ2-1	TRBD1	TGTGCCACCATTACAGGGGGAAATGAGCAGTTCTTC	CATITGGNEQFF
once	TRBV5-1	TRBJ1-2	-	TGCGCCAGCAGCTTGGTCGGGAACTATGGCTACACCTTC	CASSLVGNYGYTF
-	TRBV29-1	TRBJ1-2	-	TGCAGCGTTGAAGGGGGCACGTCGTACTATGGCTACACCTTC	CSVEGGTSYYGYTF
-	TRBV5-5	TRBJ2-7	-	TGTGCCAGCAGCTTCCGACAGTCCTACGAGCAGTACTTC	CASSFRQSYEQYF
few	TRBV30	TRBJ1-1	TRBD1	TGTGCCGGAAGGGGACAGGCCGGCCCGGGGACTGAAGCTTTCTTT	CAGRGQAGPGTEAFF
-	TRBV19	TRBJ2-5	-	TGTGCCAGTAGTACCAGTGGGCCTGGGACCCAGTACTTC	CASSTSGPGTQYF
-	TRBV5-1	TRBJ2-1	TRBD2	TGCGCCAGCAGCTTGGTCCTAGCGGGCTCCTACAATGAGCAGTTCTTC	CASSLVLAGSYNEQFF
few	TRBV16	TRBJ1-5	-	TGTGCCAGCACATACGGGGGGATGAGCAATCAGCCCCAGCATTTT	CASTYGGMSNQPQHF
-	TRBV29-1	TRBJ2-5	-	TGCAGCGTTGAAGATAGCTGGGTTTCAGAGACCCAGTACTTC	CSVEDSWVSETQYF
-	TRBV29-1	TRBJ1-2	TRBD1	TGCAGCGTTGAGGGCCAGACAGGGCCCGGTGGCTACACCTTC	CSVEGQTGPGGYTF
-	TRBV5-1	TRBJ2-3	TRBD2	TGCGCCAGCAGCTCCGGACTAGCGGGACTTACAGATACGCAGTATTTT	CASSSGLAGLTDTQYF
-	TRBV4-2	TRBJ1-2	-	TGTGCCAGCAGCCAAGATCAAGGGGTGTACGGCTACACCTTC	CASSQDQGVYGYTF
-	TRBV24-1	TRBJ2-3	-	TGTGCCACTAACACCTGGGAGACAGATACGCAGTATTTT	CATNTWETDTQYF
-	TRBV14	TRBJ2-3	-	TGTGCCAGCAGCCAAGATCTCCTCCCCACAGATACGCAGTATTTT	CASSQDLLPTDTQYF
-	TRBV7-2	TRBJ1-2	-	TGTGCCAGCAGCCGAGGGGGGGATTATGGCTACACCTTC	CASSRGGDYGYTF
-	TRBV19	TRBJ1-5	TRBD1	TGTGCCAGTAGTATAACTACAGGGGTCAGCAATCAGCCCCAGCATTTT	CASSITTGVSNQPQHF
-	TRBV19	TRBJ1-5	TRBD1	TGTGCCAGTAGTATTAAGGGGGACAGGGGGAGGCAGCCCCAGCATTTT	CASSIKGDRGRQPQHF
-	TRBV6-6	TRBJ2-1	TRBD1	TGTGCCAGCAGTTACCGGACAGGGATCTACAATGAGCAGTTCTTC	CASSYRTGIYNEQFF
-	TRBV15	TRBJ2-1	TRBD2	TGTGCCACCAGCATCTCTAGCGGGGGTTACAATGAGCAGTTCTTC	CATSISSGGYNEQFF
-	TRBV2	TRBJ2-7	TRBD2	TGTGCCAGCAGTGACTTTGGCGGGAGCCCCTACGAGCAGTACTTC	CASSDFGGSPYEQYF